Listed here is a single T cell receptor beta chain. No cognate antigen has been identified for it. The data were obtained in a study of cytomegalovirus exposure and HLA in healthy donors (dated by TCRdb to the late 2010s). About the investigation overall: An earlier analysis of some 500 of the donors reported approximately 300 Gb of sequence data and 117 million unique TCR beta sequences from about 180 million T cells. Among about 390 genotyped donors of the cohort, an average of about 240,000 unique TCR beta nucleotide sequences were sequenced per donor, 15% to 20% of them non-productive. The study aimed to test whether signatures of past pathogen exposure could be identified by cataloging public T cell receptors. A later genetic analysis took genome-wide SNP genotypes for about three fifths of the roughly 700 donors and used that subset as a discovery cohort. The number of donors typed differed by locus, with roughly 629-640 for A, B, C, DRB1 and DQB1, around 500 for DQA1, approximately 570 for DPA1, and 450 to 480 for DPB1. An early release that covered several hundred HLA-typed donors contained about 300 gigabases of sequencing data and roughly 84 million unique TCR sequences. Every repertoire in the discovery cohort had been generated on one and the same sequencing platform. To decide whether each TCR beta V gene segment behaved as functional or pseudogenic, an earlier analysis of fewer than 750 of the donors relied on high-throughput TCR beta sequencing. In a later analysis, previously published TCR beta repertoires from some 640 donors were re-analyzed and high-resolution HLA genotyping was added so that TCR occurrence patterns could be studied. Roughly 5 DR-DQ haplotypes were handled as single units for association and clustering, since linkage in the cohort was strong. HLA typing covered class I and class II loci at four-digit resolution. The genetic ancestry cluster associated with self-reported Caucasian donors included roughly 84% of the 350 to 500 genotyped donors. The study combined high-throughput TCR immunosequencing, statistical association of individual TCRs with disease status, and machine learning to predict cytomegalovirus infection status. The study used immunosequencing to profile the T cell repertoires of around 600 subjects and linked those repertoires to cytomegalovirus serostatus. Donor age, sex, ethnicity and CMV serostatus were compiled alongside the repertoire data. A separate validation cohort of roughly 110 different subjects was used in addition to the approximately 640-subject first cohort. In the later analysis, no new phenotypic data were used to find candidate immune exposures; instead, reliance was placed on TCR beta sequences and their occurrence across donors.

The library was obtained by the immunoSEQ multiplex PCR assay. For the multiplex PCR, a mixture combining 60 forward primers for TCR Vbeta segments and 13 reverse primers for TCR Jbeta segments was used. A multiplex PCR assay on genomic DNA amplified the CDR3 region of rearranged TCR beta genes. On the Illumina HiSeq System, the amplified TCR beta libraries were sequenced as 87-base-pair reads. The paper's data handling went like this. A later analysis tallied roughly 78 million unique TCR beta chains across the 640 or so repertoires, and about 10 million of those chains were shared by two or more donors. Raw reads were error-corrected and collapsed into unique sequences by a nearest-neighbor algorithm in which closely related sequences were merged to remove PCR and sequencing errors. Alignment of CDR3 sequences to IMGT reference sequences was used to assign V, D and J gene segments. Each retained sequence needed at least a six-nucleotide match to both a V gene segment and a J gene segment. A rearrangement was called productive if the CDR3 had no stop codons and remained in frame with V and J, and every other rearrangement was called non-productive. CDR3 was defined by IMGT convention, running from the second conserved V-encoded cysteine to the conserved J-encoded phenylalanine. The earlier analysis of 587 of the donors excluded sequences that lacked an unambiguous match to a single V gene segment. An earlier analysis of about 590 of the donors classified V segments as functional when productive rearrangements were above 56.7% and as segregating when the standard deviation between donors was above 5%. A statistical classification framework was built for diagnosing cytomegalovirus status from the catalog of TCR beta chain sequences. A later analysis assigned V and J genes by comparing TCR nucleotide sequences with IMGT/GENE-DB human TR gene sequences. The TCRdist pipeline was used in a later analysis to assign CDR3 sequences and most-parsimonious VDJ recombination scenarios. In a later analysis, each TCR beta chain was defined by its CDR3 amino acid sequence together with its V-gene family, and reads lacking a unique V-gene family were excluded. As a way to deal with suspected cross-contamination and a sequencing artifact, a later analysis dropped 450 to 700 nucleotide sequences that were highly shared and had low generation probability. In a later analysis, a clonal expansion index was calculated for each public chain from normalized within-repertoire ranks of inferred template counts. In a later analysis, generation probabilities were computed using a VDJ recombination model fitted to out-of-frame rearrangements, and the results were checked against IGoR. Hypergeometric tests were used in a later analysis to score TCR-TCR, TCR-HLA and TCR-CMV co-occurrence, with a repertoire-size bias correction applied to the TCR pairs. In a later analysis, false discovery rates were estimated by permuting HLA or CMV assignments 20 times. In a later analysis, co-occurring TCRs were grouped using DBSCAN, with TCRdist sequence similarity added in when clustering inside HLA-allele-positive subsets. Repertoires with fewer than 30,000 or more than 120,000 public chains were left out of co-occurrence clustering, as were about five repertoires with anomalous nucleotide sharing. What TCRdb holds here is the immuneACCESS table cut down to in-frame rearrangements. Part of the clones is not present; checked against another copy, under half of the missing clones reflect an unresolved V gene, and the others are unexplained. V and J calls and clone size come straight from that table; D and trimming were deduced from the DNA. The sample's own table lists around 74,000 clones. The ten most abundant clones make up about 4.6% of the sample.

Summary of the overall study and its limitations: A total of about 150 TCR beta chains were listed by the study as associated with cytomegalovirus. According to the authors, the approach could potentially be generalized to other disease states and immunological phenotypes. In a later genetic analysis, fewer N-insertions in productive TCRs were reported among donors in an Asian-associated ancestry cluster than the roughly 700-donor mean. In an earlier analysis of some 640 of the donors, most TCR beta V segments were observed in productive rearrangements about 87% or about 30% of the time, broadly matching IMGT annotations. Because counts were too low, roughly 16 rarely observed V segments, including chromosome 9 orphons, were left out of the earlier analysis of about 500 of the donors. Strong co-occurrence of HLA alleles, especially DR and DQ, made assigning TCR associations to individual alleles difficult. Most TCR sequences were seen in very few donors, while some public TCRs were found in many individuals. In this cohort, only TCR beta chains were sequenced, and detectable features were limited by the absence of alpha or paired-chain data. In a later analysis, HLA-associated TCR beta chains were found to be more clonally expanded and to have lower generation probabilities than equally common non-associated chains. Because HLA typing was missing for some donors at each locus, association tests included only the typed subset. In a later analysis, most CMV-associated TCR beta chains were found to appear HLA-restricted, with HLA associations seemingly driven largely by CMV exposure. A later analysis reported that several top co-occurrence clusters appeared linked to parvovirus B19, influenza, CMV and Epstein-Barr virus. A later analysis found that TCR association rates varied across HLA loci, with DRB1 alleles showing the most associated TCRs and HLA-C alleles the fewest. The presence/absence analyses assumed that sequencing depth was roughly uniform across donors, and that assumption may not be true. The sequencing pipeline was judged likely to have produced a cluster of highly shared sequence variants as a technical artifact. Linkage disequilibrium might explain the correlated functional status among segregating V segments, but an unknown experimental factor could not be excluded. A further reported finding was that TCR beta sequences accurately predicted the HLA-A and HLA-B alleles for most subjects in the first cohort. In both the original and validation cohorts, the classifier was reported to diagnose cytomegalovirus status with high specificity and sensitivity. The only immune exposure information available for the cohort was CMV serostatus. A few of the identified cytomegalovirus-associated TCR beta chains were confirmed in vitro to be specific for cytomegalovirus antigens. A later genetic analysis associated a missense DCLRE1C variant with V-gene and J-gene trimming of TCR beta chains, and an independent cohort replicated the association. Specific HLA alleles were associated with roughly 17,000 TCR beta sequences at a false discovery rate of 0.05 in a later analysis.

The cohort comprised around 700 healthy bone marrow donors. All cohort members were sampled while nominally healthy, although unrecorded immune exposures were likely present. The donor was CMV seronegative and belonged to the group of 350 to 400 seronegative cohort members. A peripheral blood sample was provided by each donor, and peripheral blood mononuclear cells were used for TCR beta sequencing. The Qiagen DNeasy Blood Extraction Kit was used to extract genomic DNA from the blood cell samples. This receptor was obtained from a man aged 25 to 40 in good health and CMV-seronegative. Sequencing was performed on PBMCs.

The CDR3 here reads CSVAWSGQGEKLFF. The sequenced DNA: TGCAGCGTTGCATGGTCGGGACAGGGGGAAAAACTGTTTTTT. The rearrangement joined TRBV29-1 to TRBJ1-4; the central 10 bases match TRBD1. The CDR3 sequence holds 14 residues, the cysteine and phenylalanine included. Of all the DNA, just the CDR3 is kept, 42 bases in frame from base 1. The germline V gene sets CDR1 to SQVTM and CDR2 to ANQGSEA. V is cut back by 4 bases and J by 8 bases, with 7 bases in the junction unmatched.